This paragraph reports one T cell receptor beta chain. V lost 8 bases and J lost 0, with 7 bases in between. Germline V gives CDR1 SQVTM, CDR2 ANQGSEA. There are 11 residues in the CDR3. The sample is drawn from a study of T cells in Graves' hyperthyroidism and ophthalmopathy. The source material, RNA transcripts, was used to amplify TCR beta CDR3 regions. HTBI primers were the set used in a first-round RT-PCR of the TCR CDR3. TCRdb used MiXCR to reprocess the multiplex PCR reads, holding one entry per CDR3 protein. Here the sample spans hundreds of thousands of distinct CDR3 sequences, around 45% being singletons.

This chain uses TRBV29-1 with TRBJ1-2; the D is unclear. Sequenced input: peripheral blood or thyroid tissue (not recorded which). This TCR derives from a young woman with Graves' hyperthyroidism. CDR3: CSLDPNYGYTF. The CDR3 DNA reads as TGCAGCTTGGACCCTAACTATGGCTACACCTTC.